The source of this TCR beta chain is a study of shared clonotypes between healthy human individuals. General study results and limits: Larger estimated richness was generally seen in naive subsets than in memory subsets. Limitation of the genetic and exposure-history diversity represented came from the few donors. Four donors shared 5% to 5.5% of their naive CD4 clonotypes.

As processed by the authors: Filtering differed because ImmunoSEQ produced junction-only sequences that carried no quality scores. Assay: immunoSEQ multiplex PCR; the TCRdb copy retains only in-frame clones and omits some. The DNA was the basis for D and trimming; V, J and clone size are from that table. The sample yields more than 2,000,000 clones, more than 80% seen once. To note about this clone: Its antigen is as yet unknown.

The specimen was naive CD4+ T cells from PBMCs. Described subset: CD45RA+ positively selected. The sequence was obtained from a man between 18 and 35 years old in good health. Some clones in this sample may be carry-over from other donors' samples.

CDR3 nucleotide sequence: TGTGCCAGCAGTCCCGGGACAGGGGGCTTCCCCTATGAAGCTTTCTTT. Translation gives CASSPGTGGFPYEAFF. This sequence joins TRBV28 and TRBJ1-1, with TRBD1 identical over 12 bases. J was trimmed by 7 bases and V by 5 bases; bases with no gene match: 11. CDR3 size: 16 residues. From germline, CDR1 is MDHEN and CDR2 SYDVKM.